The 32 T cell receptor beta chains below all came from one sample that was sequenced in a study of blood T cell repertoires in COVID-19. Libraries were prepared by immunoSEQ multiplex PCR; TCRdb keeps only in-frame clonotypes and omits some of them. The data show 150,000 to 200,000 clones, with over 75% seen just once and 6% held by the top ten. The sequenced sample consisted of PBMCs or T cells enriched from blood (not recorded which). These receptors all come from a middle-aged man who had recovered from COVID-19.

CDR3 in amino acids: CASTGGGRHQHF. In DNA, the CDR3 is TGTGCCAGTACTGGGGGGGGCCGGCACCAGCATTTT. This chain uses TRBV19 with TRBJ1-5; D possibly corresponds to TRBD1 (6 bases). Germline V lookup: CDR1 LNHDA, CDR2 SQIVND (reference sequence). The CDR3 is made up of 12 amino acids. V lost 7 bases and J lost 12, with 16 bases in between.

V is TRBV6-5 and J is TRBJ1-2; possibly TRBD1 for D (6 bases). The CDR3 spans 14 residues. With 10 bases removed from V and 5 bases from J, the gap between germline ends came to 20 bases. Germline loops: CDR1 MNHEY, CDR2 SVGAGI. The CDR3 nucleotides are TGTGCCACGGGAGGGGGGGGCCCGATTTATGGCTACACCTTC. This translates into CATGGGGPIYGYTF.

The CDR3 coding sequence is TGTGCCACCAAAGGGGGCGATGACAATCAGCCCCAGCATTTT. It encodes CATKGGDDNQPQHF. The chain links TRBV24-1 to TRBJ1-5; TRBD1 matches 7 bases. The CDR3 length is 14 residues. V was pared by 8 bases and J by 3 bases, with 6 bases of the junction left unmatched. CDR1 KGHDR and CDR2 SFDVKD come from the germline V gene.

CDR3 nucleotide sequence: TGTGCCAGCAGCTCGTCCCGGGACAGGGTAAAAGCTTTCTTT. Translated: CASSSSRDRVKAFF. The gene calls are TRBV13 and TRBJ1-1, with 9 bases matching TRBD1. Germline V gene lookup returns CDR1 PRHDT and CDR2 FYEKMQ (reference sequence). The CDR3 loop spans 14 amino acids. V was pared by 4 bases and J by 9 bases, with 9 bases of the junction left unmatched. Variable domain in full (rest from reference TRBV13 and TRBJ1-1): AAGVIQSPRHLIKEKRETATLKCYPIPRHDTVYWYQQGPGQDPQFLISFYEKMQSDKGSIPDRFSAQQFSDYHSELNMSSLELGDSALYFCASSSSRDRVKAFFGQGTRLTVV.

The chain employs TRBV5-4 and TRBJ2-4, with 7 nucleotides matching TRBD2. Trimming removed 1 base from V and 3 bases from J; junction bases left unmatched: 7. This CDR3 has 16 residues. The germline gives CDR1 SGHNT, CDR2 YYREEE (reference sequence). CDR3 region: CASSLPVGGGKNIQYF. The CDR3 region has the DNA TGTGCCAGCAGCTTGCCCGTGGGCGGGGGCAAAAACATTCAGTACTTC. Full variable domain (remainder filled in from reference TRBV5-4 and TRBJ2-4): ETGVTQSPTHLIKTRGQQVTLRCSSQSGHNTVSWYQQALGQGPQFIFQYYREEENGRGNFPPRFSGLQFPNYSSELNVNALELDDSALYLCASSLPVGGGKNIQYFGAGTRLSVL.

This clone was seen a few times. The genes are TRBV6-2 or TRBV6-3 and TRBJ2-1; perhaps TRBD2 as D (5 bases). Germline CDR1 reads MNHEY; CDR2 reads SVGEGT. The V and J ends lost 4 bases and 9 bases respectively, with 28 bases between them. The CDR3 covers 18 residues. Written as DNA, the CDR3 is TGTGCCAGCAGTTCCCAAGCCGGACTGTTCAGGTTGAACCCTGAGCAGTTCTTC. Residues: CASSSQAGLFRLNPEQFF.

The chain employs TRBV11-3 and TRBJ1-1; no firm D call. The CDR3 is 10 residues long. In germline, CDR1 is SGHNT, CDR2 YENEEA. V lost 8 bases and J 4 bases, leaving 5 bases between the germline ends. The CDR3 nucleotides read TGTGCCAGCGGGCTCACTGAAGCTTTCTTT. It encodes CASGLTEAFF.

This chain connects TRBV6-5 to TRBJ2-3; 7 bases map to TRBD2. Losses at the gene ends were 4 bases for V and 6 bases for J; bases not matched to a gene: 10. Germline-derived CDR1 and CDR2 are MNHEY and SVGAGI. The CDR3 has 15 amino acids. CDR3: CASSSFERGKDTQYF. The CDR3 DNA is TGTGCCAGCAGTTCATTTGAGCGGGGTAAGGATACGCAGTATTTT.

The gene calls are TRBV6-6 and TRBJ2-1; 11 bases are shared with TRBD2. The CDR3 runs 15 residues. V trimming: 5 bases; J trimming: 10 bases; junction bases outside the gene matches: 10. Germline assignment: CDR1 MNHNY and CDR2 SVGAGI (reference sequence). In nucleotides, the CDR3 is TGTGCCAGCAGTCTATTAGCGGGGGGGCCGGTAGAGCAGTTCTTC. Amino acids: CASSLLAGGPVEQFF.

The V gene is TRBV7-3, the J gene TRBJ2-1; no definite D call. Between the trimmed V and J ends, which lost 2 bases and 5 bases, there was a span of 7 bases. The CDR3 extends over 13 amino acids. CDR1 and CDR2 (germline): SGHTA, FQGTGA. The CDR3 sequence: CASSLGQNNEQFF. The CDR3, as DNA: TGTGCCAGCAGCTTAGGTCAGAACAATGAGCAGTTCTTC.

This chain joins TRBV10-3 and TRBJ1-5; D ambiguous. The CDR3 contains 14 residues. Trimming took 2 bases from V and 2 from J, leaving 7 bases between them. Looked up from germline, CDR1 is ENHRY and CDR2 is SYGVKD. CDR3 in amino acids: CAISEGEGNQPQHF. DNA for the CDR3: TGTGCCATCAGTGAGGGGGAGGGCAATCAGCCCCAGCATTTT.

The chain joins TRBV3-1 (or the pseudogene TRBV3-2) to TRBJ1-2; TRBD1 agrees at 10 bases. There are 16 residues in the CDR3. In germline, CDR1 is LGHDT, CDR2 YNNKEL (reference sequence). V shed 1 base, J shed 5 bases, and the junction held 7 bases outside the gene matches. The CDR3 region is CASSQGDRGRQYGYTF. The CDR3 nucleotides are TGTGCCAGCAGCCAAGGTGACAGGGGGCGTCAATATGGCTACACCTTC.

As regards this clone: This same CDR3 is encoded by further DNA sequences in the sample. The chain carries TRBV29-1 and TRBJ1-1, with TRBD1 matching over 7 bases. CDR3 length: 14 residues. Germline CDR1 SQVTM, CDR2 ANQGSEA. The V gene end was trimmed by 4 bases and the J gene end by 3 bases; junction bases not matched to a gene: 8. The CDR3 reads CSVVGGQSDTEAFF. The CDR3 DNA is TGCAGCGTTGTCGGGGGACAGTCGGACACTGAAGCTTTCTTT.

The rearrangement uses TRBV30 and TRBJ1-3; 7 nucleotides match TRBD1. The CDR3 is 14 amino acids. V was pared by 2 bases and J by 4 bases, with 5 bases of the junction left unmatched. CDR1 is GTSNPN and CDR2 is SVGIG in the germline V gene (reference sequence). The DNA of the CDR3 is TGTGCCTGGAGTTCTACAGGGGCGGGAAACACCATATATTTT. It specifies CAWSSTGAGNTIYF.

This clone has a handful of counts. The CDR3 DNA follows: TGTGCCAGCAGTTACGCCCAGGGATCGGGCACTGAAGCTTTCTTT. Amino acids: CASSYAQGSGTEAFF. The chain combines TRBV6-5 with TRBJ1-1, with D maybe TRBD1 (5 bases). The germline V gene encodes CDR1 MNHEY and CDR2 SVGAGI. There are 15 residues in the CDR3. The V end lost 2 bases, the J end lost 4 bases, and 14 bases lay between the germline ends.

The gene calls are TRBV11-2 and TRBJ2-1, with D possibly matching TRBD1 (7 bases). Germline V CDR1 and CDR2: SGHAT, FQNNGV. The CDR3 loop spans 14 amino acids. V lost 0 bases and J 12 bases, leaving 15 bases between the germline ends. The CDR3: CASSLETGEVTQFF. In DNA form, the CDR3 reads TGTGCCAGCAGCTTAGAAACAGGGGAGGTGACGCAGTTCTTC. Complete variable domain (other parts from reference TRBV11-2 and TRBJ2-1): EAGVAQSPRYKIIEKRQSVAFWCNPISGHATLYWYQQILGQGPKLLIQFQNNGVVDDSQLPKDRFSAERLKGVDSTLKIQPAKLEDSAVYLCASSLETGEVTQFFGPGTRLTVL.

CDR3 bases: TGTGCCTGGAGTTCAGGTGGGGGGCAAGAGACCCAGTACTTC. Protein product: CAWSSGGGQETQYF. The gene calls are TRBV30 and TRBJ2-5; tentative D call: TRBD2 (6 bases). This CDR3 region has 14 residues. The V end lost 2 bases, the J end lost 2 bases, and 12 bases lay between the germline ends. Per germline, CDR1 GTSNPN and CDR2 SVGIG (reference sequence).

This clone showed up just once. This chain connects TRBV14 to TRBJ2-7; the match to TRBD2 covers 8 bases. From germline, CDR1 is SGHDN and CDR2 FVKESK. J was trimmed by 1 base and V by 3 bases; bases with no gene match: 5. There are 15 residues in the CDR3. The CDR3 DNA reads TGTGCCAGCAGCCAGGCAGGGACTAGATCCTACGAGCAGTACGTC. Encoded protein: CASSQAGTRSYEQYV.

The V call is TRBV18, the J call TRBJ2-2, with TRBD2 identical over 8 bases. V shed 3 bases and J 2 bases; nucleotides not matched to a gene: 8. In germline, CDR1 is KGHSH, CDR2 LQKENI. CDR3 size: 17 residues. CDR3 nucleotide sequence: TGTGCCAGCTCACCTCGCACGGTAGCGGGAAACACCGGGGAGCTGTTTTTT. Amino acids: CASSPRTVAGNTGELFF.

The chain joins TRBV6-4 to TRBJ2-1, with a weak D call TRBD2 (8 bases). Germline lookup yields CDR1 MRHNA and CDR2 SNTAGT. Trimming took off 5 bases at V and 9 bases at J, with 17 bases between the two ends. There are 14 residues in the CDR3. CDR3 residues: CASSSTGGGTEQFF. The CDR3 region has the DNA TGTGCCAGCAGTTCCACGGGAGGGGGCACTGAGCAGTTCTTC.

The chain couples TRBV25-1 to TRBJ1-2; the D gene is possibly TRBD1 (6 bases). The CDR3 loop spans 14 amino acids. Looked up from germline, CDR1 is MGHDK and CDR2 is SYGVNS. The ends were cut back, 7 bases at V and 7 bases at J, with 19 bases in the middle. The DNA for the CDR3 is TGTGCCAGCACCCCCCCTAGGGGGAGAGGTGGCTACACCTTC. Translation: CASTPPRGRGGYTF.

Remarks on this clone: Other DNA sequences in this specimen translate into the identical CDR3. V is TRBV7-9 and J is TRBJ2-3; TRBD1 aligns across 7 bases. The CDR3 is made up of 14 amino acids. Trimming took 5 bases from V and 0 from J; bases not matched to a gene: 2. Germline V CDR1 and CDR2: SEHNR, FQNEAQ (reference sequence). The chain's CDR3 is CASSRDSSTDTQYF. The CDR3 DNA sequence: TGTGCCAGCAGCCGGGACAGCAGCACAGATACGCAGTATTTT.

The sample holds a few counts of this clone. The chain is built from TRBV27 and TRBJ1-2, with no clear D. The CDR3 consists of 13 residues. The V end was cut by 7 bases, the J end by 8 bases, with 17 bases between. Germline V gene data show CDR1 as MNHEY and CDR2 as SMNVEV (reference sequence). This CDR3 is CASTHDQRFGYTF. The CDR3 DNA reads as TGTGCCAGCACCCATGACCAGAGGTTCGGCTACACCTTC.

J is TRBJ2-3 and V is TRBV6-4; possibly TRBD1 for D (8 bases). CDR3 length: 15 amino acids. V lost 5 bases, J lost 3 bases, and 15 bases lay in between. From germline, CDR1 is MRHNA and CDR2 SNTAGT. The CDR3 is CASSQQGGETDTQYF. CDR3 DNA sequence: TGTGCCAGCAGTCAACAGGGGGGGGAGACAGATACGCAGTATTTT.

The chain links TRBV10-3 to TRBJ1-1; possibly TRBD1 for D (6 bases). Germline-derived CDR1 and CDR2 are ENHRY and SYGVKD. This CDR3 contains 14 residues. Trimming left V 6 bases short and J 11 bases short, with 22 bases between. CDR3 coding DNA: TGTGCCATCAGGGGGGACAAAAGGGTATTGGGCGCTTTCTTT. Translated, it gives CAIRGDKRVLGAFF.

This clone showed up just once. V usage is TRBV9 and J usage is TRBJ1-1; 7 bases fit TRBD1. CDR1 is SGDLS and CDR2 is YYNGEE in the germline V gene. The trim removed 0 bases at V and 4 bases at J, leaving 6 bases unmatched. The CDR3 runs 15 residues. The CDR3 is CASSVAGTVGTEAFF. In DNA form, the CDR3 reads TGTGCCAGCAGCGTAGCCGGGACAGTAGGCACTGAAGCTTTCTTT.

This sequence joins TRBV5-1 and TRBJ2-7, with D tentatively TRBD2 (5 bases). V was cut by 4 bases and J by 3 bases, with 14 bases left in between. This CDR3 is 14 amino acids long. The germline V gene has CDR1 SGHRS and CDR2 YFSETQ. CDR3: CASSLGSLDYEQYF. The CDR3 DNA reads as TGCGCCAGCAGCCTTGGTTCACTAGACTACGAGCAGTACTTC.

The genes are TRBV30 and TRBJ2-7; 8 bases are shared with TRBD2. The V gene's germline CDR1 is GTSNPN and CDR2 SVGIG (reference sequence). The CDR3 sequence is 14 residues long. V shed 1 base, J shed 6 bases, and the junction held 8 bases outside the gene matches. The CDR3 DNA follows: TGTGCCTGGAGTGGGAGCGGGGGAGGCGGCGAGCAGTACTTC. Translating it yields CAWSGSGGGGEQYF.

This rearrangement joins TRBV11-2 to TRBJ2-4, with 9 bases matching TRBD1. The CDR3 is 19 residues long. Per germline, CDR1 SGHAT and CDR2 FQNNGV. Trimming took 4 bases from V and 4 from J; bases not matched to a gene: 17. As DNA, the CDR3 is TGTGCCAGCAGCTACCCCGGACAGGGGAAAGGGGGAAGGAAAAACATTCAGTACTTC. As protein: CASSYPGQGKGGRKNIQYF. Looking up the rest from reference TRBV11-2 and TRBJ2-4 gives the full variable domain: EAGVAQSPRYKIIEKRQSVAFWCNPISGHATLYWYQQILGQGPKLLIQFQNNGVVDDSQLPKDRFSAERLKGVDSTLKIQPAKLEDSAVYLCASSYPGQGKGGRKNIQYFGAGTRLSVL.

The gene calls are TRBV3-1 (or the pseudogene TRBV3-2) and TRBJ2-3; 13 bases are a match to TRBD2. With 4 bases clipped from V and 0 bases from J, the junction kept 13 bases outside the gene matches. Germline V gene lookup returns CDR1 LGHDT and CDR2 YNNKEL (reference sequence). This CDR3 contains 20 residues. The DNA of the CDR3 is TGTGCCAGCAGCCGCAAACTAGCGGGGGGGCGAACCCCTAGCACAGATACGCAGTATTTT. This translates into CASSRKLAGGRTPSTDTQYF.

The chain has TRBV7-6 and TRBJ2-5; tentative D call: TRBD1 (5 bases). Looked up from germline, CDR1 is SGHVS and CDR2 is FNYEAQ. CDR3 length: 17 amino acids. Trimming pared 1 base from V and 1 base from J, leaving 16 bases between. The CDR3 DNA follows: TGTGCCAGCAGCTTAGTTGGCCGAGTGGGGCCCCAAGAGACCCAGTACTTC. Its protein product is CASSLVGRVGPQETQYF.

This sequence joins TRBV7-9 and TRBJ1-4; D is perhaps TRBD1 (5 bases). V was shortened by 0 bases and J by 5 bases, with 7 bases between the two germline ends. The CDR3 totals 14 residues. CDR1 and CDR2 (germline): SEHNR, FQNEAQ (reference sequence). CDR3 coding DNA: TGTGCCAGCAGCTTAGCAAGGGGAAATGAAAAACTGTTTTTT. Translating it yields CASSLARGNEKLFF.